These 6 T cell receptor beta chains share one sample of origin, sequenced in a study of human T cells and chemical hapten exposure (dated by TCRdb to the early 2020s). Receptors were amplified or captured by RACE. These reads were obtained on a NextSeq 500. In-frame beta chains were kept once TCRdb had trimmed the public reads at Q25 with fastp and called clones with MiXCR. Rows are combined by CDR3 protein, so each entry shows the most common genes and DNA. For this sample the table gives 130,000 or so distinct CDR3 sequences, of which approximately 9% were detected only once. The ten biggest clones cover around 1.9% of the sample. This specimen's time point label, interpreted: healthy volunteer bleed at 2 weeks. Total RNA was extracted from unfractionated whole blood that had been collected in Tempus Blood RNA tubes. Sequencing was done on a sample of whole blood. These receptors were collected from a male donor in good health. Some clones in this sample may be carry-over from other donors' samples.

This clonotype has only one observation. This chain links TRBV7-2 with TRBJ1-5; D remains unclear. The CDR3 length is 15 residues. Germline V gene data show CDR1 as SGHTA and CDR2 as FQGNSA. V was shortened by 2 bases and J by 0 bases, with 8 bases between the two germline ends. CDR3 sequence reads: CASSLSRLSNQPQHF. CDR3 coding DNA: TGTGCCAGCAGCTTAAGCCGGCTTAGCAATCAGCCCCAGCATTTT.

This clonotype was observed a few times. The V call is TRBV12-3 or TRBV12-4, the J call TRBJ1-2; 9 nucleotides line up with TRBD1. Trimming removed 1 base from V and 2 bases from J; junction bases left unmatched: 8. CDR3 length: 17 amino acids. DNA for the CDR3: TGTGCCAGCAGTTTAGTTAAATTCGGACAGGGGAACTATGGCTACACCTTC. It encodes CASSLVKFGQGNYGYTF.

This clonotype has just a few counts. The chain couples TRBV6-5 to TRBJ1-2; D may be TRBD1 (5 bases). Germline values: CDR1 MNHEY, CDR2 SVGAGI. The CDR3 totals 16 residues. V lost 4 bases to trimming and J lost 0 bases, with 15 bases between them. CDR3 in DNA: TGTGCCAGCAGTTGGGCGGCAGGGTCATCTAACTATGGCTACACCTTC. The encoded protein is CASSWAAGSSNYGYTF.

The chain employs TRBV6-1 and TRBJ2-1; 9 nucleotides align to TRBD1. Germline loops: CDR1 MNHNS, CDR2 SASEGT. The CDR3 is made up of 14 amino acids. V dropped 5 bases and J dropped 8; count of bases not matched to a gene: 7. CDR3 amino acids: CASSPGQGRDEQFF. Written as DNA, the CDR3 is TGTGCCAGCAGTCCGGGACAGGGCCGGGATGAGCAGTTCTTC.

V usage is TRBV29-1 and J usage is TRBJ1-1, with a tentative D call TRBD1 (6 bases). Trimming removed 6 bases at V and 8 bases at J, with 19 bases between. The CDR3 is made up of 13 amino acids. In germline, CDR1 is SQVTM, CDR2 ANQGSEA. The CDR3 loop reads CSVLPSGAAEAFF. For the CDR3, the DNA is TGCAGCGTGCTGCCTTCAGGGGCCGCCGAAGCTTTCTTT.

This clonotype turned up a few times. CDR3 protein: CASSQVGVNTEAFF. CDR3 DNA: TGCGCCAGCAGCCAAGTCGGAGTCAACACTGAAGCTTTCTTT. The chain joins TRBV4-3 to TRBJ1-1; no clear D gene. Germline V lookup: CDR1 LGHNA, CDR2 YSLEER. The CDR3 length is 14 residues. V lost 1 base, J lost 2 bases, and 8 bases lay in between.